The clone carrying this T cell receptor beta chain is a singleton in its sample. Its antigen is unidentified. This sample is drawn from a study of a mutant IDH1 vaccine in newly diagnosed glioma. Across the study: Across weeks 1, 3, 5, 7, 11, 15, 19 and 23, patients received a vaccination each time, eight in all. Prior therapy was radiotherapy, temozolomide, or both; most received both.

The method was immunoSEQ multiplex PCR; TCRdb's version includes in-frame clones alone and lacks a portion of them. The data show 35,000 to 45,000 clones, approximately 80% seen once. Time point specified: week 5, during vaccination. In the vaccine, a single dose held 300 ug of the mutant IDH1 20-mer peptide, along with topical imiquimod. The source was PBMCs, collected from a glioma patient whose treatment included an IDH1 peptide vaccine. This TCR derives from a man aged 45-65 years with glioma.

The CDR3 DNA sequence: TGCGCCAGCAGCGCCGACACCGGGACTCACATTCGCACAGATACGCAGTATTTT. It yields the protein CASSADTGTHIRTDTQYF. The rearrangement joins TRBV5-1 to TRBJ2-3, with TRBD2 as a possible D gene (6 bases). The CDR3 has 18 residues. Looked up from germline, CDR1 is SGHRS and CDR2 is YFSETQ. The germline V and J ends were trimmed by 4 bases and 1 base, with 22 bases remaining between them.